Presented here are 19 T cell receptor beta chains from one specimen sequenced in a study of blood T cell repertoires in COVID-19. TCRdb's table, derived via immunoSEQ multiplex PCR, lists solely in-frame clones and lacks some. The data contain 200,000 to 250,000 clones, roughly 85% of them singletons. The source material was peripheral blood. Receptors originate from a woman aged 18-29 years with acute or convalescent COVID-19.

The gene calls are TRBV30 and TRBJ1-1; no firm D call. Germline V lookup: CDR1 GTSNPN, CDR2 SVGIG (reference sequence). CDR3 length: 13 amino acids. The V gene lost 3 bases and the J gene lost 4 bases, with 12 bases spanning the gap. The CDR3 DNA reads as TGTGCCTGGAGCCCCGTTTTTAGCACTGAAGCTTTCTTT. Translation: CAWSPVFSTEAFF.

J is TRBJ2-1 and V is TRBV10-3; weak D call: TRBD2 (6 bases). Per germline, CDR1 ENHRY and CDR2 SYGVKD. This CDR3 has 11 residues. With 10 bases removed from V and 5 bases from J, the gap between germline ends came to 9 bases. The CDR3: CATSSDNEQFF. CDR3 DNA: TGTGCCACCTCTAGCGACAATGAGCAGTTCTTC.

For the CDR3, the DNA is TGCGCCAGCATAGACGGGGTCATGAACACTGAAGCTTTCTTT. Its translation is CASIDGVMNTEAFF. The chain joins TRBV5-1 to TRBJ1-1; D remains unclear. Trimming removed 6 bases from V and 0 bases from J, with 12 bases in between. CDR1 is SGHRS and CDR2 is YFSETQ in the germline V gene. The CDR3 covers 14 residues.

The chain has TRBV28 and TRBJ2-7, with 12 bases that match TRBD2. J gave up 7 bases and V 4 bases, and 8 bases lay outside the gene matches. The CDR3 is made up of 15 amino acids. Looked up from germline, CDR1 is MDHEN and CDR2 is SYDVKM. CDR3 nucleotide sequence: TGTGCCAGCAGTTACTCTAGCGGGAGGGCTGGGGAGCAGTACTTC. This gives the protein CASSYSSGRAGEQYF. Based on the CDR3 plus reference TRBV28 and TRBJ2-7, the full variable domain is DVKVTQSSRYLVKRTGEKVFLECVQDMDHENMFWYRQDPGLGLRLIYFSYDVKMKEKGDIPEGYSVSREKKERFSLILESASTNQTSMYLCASSYSSGRAGEQYFGPGTRLTVT.

This clone was counted a single time. The chain couples TRBV27 to TRBJ2-1, with 10 bases lining up with TRBD1. The V segment lost 6 bases and the J segment 4 bases; nucleotides outside the gene matches: 9. This CDR3 is 16 amino acids long. CDR1 is MNHEY and CDR2 is SMNVEV in the germline V gene (reference sequence). CDR3 residues: CASSPAPGQGYNEQFF. CDR3 nucleotide sequence: TGTGCCAGCAGCCCCGCCCCGGGACAGGGGTACAATGAGCAGTTCTTC.

This chain connects TRBV27 to TRBJ2-1, with a possible D match to TRBD2 (6 bases). Germline assignment: CDR1 MNHEY and CDR2 SMNVEV (reference sequence). V was trimmed by 6 bases and J by 0 bases, leaving 24 bases between them. The CDR3 spans 19 residues. The CDR3 DNA reads TGTGCCAGCAGCCGGAGAACCATAGCGGATGGAGGCTCCTACAATGAGCAGTTCTTC. The encoded protein is CASSRRTIADGGSYNEQFF.

The chain employs TRBV5-6 and TRBJ2-1, with 10 positions matching TRBD2. Losses at the gene ends were 3 bases for V and 5 bases for J; bases not matched to a gene: 11. Germline V gene sequence: CDR1 SGHDT, CDR2 YYEEEE. This CDR3 spans 17 amino acids. The CDR3 region is CASSYPSGSVGDNEQFF. The CDR3 nucleotides are TGTGCCAGCAGCTATCCTAGCGGGAGCGTGGGGGACAATGAGCAGTTCTTC. The full variable domain, its missing parts supplied by reference TRBV5-6 and TRBJ2-1, is DAGVTQSPTHLIKTRGQQVTLRCSPKSGHDTVSWYQQALGQGPQFIFQYYEEEERQRGNFPDRFSGHQFPNYSSELNVNALLLGDSALYLCASSYPSGSVGDNEQFFGPGTRLTVL.

In its sample, this clone was seen once. V and J are TRBV27 and TRBJ1-2, with TRBD1 as a possible D gene (5 bases). Germline V gene lookup returns CDR1 MNHEY and CDR2 SMNVEV (reference sequence). The CDR3 length is 14 residues. V gave up 3 bases and J gave up 4 bases, with 12 bases separating them. The CDR3 DNA follows: TGTGCCAGCAGTTTGGTGGCAGGGTTCTATGGCTACACCTTC. Its translation: CASSLVAGFYGYTF.

This chain joins TRBV4-3 and TRBJ1-5; D gene uncertain. CDR3 length: 13 residues. CDR1 and CDR2 from the germline V gene are LGHNA and YSLEER. Trimming shortened V by 0 bases and J by 6 bases, and 6 bases separated the two germline ends. CDR3 in amino acids: CASSQDFSQPQHF. DNA for the CDR3: TGCGCCAGCAGCCAAGATTTTAGTCAGCCCCAGCATTTT.

The chain is built from TRBV6-6 and TRBJ2-1, with 7 bases lining up with TRBD2. CDR1 is MNHNY, CDR2 SVGAGI, per germline (reference sequence). The CDR3 sequence is 15 residues long. The J segment lost 10 bases and the V segment lost 0 bases, leaving 9 bases of the junction unmatched. CDR3 sequence: CASSYSTLSGPEQFF. DNA for the CDR3: TGTGCCAGCAGTTACTCCACCCTTAGCGGGCCAGAGCAGTTCTTC.

The chain couples TRBV24-1 to TRBJ2-2, with 8 bases lining up with TRBD1. This CDR3 is 17 amino acids long. The germline V gene encodes CDR1 KGHDR and CDR2 SFDVKD. With V trimmed by 1 base and J by 2 bases, 5 bases remained unmatched. CDR3: CATSDFPGGPNTGELFF. In DNA form, the CDR3 reads TGTGCCACCAGTGATTTCCCAGGGGGCCCCAACACCGGGGAGCTGTTTTTT.

The gene calls are TRBV7-2 and TRBJ1-2; D perhaps matches TRBD1 (5 bases). V gave up 2 bases and J gave up 8 bases, with 12 bases separating them. CDR3 length equals 13 residues. CDR1 SGHTA and CDR2 FQGNSA come from the germline V gene. CDR3 sequence (DNA): TGTGCCAGCAGCTTATTCAGGGTAGAAGGCTACACCTTC. This translates into CASSLFRVEGYTF.

The CDR3 sequence is CASTTVTGSYEQYF. CDR3 DNA: TGTGCCAGCACCACGGTAACAGGGTCCTACGAGCAGTACTTC. V usage is TRBV7-2 and J usage is TRBJ2-7, with a tentative D call TRBD1 (6 bases). Trimming left V 7 bases short and J 1 base short, with 14 bases between. The CDR3 loop spans 14 amino acids. Germline V CDR1 and CDR2: SGHTA, FQGNSA.

The rearrangement joins TRBV28 to TRBJ2-5; 10 positions agree with TRBD2. Germline V gene data show CDR1 as MDHEN and CDR2 as SYDVKM. V gave up 3 bases and J gave up 5 bases; unmatched junction bases: 3. The CDR3 is 14 amino acids. The DNA of the CDR3 is TGTGCCAGCAGTTTCCTAGCGGGAGCCGAGACCCAGTACTTC. Protein product: CASSFLAGAETQYF. Full variable domain (outside the CDR3, taken from reference TRBV28 and TRBJ2-5): DVKVTQSSRYLVKRTGEKVFLECVQDMDHENMFWYRQDPGLGLRLIYFSYDVKMKEKGDIPEGYSVSREKKERFSLILESASTNQTSMYLCASSFLAGAETQYFGPGTRLLVL.

This clone has more than one count but fewer than ten. The chain employs TRBV15 and TRBJ1-4, with TRBD1 identical over 7 bases. This CDR3 spans 14 amino acids. Per the germline V gene, CDR1 is LNHNV and CDR2 is YYDKDF (reference sequence). The J segment lost 4 bases and the V segment lost 5 bases, leaving 4 bases of the junction unmatched. DNA for the CDR3: TGTGCCACCAGCCCTGGACAGGTTAATGAAAAACTGTTTTTT. Residues: CATSPGQVNEKLFF.

The count of this clone is one. The V and J genes are TRBV28 and TRBJ2-1; 7 nucleotides agree with TRBD2. V trimming: 9 bases; J trimming: 6 bases; junction bases outside the gene matches: 11. Germline assignment: CDR1 MDHEN and CDR2 SYDVKM. The CDR3 runs 14 residues. CDR3 DNA: TGTGCCAGGTACCACGAGACTAGCCCCAATGAGCAGTTCTTC. The encoded protein is CARYHETSPNEQFF. Using reference TRBV28 and TRBJ2-1 for the parts outside the CDR3, the full variable domain is DVKVTQSSRYLVKRTGEKVFLECVQDMDHENMFWYRQDPGLGLRLIYFSYDVKMKEKGDIPEGYSVSREKKERFSLILESASTNQTSMYLCARYHETSPNEQFFGPGTRLTVL.

The V gene is TRBV5-1, the J gene TRBJ2-7; 7 bases fit TRBD1. Unmatched junction bases numbered 11, after V lost 4 bases and J lost 7 bases. The CDR3 sequence is 14 residues long. The germline CDR1 and CDR2 sequences are SGHRS and YFSETQ. The CDR3 here is CASSPTGLGREQYF. In nucleotides, the CDR3 is TGCGCCAGCAGCCCGACAGGGCTCGGGCGGGAGCAGTACTTC. The full variable domain, completed using reference TRBV5-1 and TRBJ2-7, is KAGVTQTPRYLIKTRGQQVTLSCSPISGHRSVSWYQQTPGQGLQFLFEYFSETQRNKGNFPGRFSGRQFSNSRSEMNVSTLELGDSALYLCASSPTGLGREQYFGPGTRLTVT.

The chain is built from TRBV7-2 and TRBJ1-2; TRBD1 matches at 9 bases. Germline CDR1 SGHTA, CDR2 FQGNSA. The CDR3 extends over 14 amino acids. The V gene end was trimmed by 5 bases and the J gene end by 8 bases; junction bases not matched to a gene: 9. The DNA of the CDR3 is TGTGCCAGCAGCATCACAGGGGGCACATACGGCTACACCTTC. Amino acid sequence: CASSITGGTYGYTF. The whole variable domain, remainder taken from reference TRBV7-2 and TRBJ1-2, is GAGVSQSPSNKVTEKGKDVELRCDPISGHTALYWYRQSLGQGLEFLIYFQGNSAPDKSGLPSDRFSAERTGGSVSTLTIQRTQQEDSAVYLCASSITGGTYGYTFGSGTRLTVV.

V and J are TRBV6-5 and TRBJ2-1, with D perhaps TRBD1 (6 bases). The germline CDR1 and CDR2 sequences are MNHEY and SVGAGI. Trimming removed 6 bases from V and 4 bases from J, with 7 bases in between. This CDR3 has 12 residues. The CDR3 loop is CASSGQYNEQFF. CDR3 DNA: TGTGCCAGCAGCGGACAGTACAATGAGCAGTTCTTC.